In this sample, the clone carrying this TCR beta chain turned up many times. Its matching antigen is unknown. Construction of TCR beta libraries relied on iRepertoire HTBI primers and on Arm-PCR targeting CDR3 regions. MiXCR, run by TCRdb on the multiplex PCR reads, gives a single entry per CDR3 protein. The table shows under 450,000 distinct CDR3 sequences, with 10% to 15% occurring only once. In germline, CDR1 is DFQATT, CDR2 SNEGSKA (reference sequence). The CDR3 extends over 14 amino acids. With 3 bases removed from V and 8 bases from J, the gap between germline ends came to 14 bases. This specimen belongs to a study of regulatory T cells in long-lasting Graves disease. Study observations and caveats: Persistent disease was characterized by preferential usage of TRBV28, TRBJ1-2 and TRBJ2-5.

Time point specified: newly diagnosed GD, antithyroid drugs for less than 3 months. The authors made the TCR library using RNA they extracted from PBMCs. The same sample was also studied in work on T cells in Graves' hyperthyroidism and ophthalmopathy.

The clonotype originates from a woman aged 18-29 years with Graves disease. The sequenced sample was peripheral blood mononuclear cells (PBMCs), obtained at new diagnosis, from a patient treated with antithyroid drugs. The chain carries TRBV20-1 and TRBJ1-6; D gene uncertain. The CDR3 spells CSARRGGGDSPLHF. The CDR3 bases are TGCAGTGCTAGGCGTGGAGGTGGGGATTCACCCCTCCACTTT.